These T cell receptor beta chains were read from a single sample in a study of cytomegalovirus exposure and HLA in healthy donors. Data came from immunoSEQ multiplex PCR; TCRdb stores just in-frame clones and leaves some out. The profile shows about 120,000 clones, about 79% of them singletons. The sample consisted of PBMCs. The receptors come from a human donor in good health. The CDR3 runs from the conserved cysteine through the conserved F or W. A D gene is named only where the DNA matches it firmly. Clone size is shown for a subset of rows, as once, few, many or a class of expanded clone.

V gene: TRBV5-4; D gene: .; J gene: TRBJ1-1; CDR3 length: 15; clone size: .; CDR3 DNA: TGTGCCAGCAGTTCACAGTTCCTTAAGACATCGGAAGCTTTCTTT; CDR3 protein: CASSSQFLKTSEAFF
V gene: TRBV30; D gene: TRBD2; J gene: TRBJ2-1; CDR3 length: 15; clone size: .; CDR3 DNA: TGTGCCTGGAGTCTCAATAGCGGGACCTTCAATGAGCAGTTCTTC; CDR3 protein: CAWSLNSGTFNEQFF
V gene: TRBV4-1; D gene: TRBD1; J gene: TRBJ1-5; CDR3 length: 17; clone size: few; CDR3 DNA: TGCGCCAGCAGCCAAACGTTTCGGACAGGGGGCTCGCAGCCCCAGCATTTT; CDR3 protein: CASSQTFRTGGSQPQHF
V gene: TRBV27; D gene: TRBD1; J gene: TRBJ2-7; CDR3 length: 16; clone size: once; CDR3 DNA: TGTGCCAGCAGTTTACTGGGACAGGCGAGCTCCTACGAGCAGTACTTC; CDR3 protein: CASSLLGQASSYEQYF
V gene: TRBV2; D gene: TRBD2; J gene: TRBJ2-7; CDR3 length: 14; clone size: .; CDR3 DNA: TGTGCCAGCACGAGACTAGCGGGATCCTACGAGCAGTACTTC; CDR3 protein: CASTRLAGSYEQYF
V gene: TRBV7-6; D gene: TRBD1; J gene: TRBJ1-1; CDR3 length: 16; clone size: .; CDR3 DNA: TGTGCCAGCAGCTCCGGACAGGGGGCAATGAACACTGAAGCTTTCTTT; CDR3 protein: CASSSGQGAMNTEAFF
V gene: TRBV30; D gene: .; J gene: TRBJ2-7; CDR3 length: 15; clone size: .; CDR3 DNA: TGTGCCTGGAGCCCCGCCGGACAGACTTCGGGTGAGCAGTACTTC; CDR3 protein: CAWSPAGQTSGEQYF
V gene: TRBV11-2; D gene: TRBD2; J gene: TRBJ2-6; CDR3 length: 20; clone size: once; CDR3 DNA: TGTGCCAGCAGCTTAGAAGGGAGCGGGGGGCGCATCCCTGGGGCCAACGTCCTGACTTTC; CDR3 protein: CASSLEGSGGRIPGANVLTF
V gene: TRBV5-1; D gene: TRBD1; J gene: TRBJ2-2; CDR3 length: 19; clone size: .; CDR3 DNA: TGCGCCAGCAGCTTGTCAACATTGGGACAGGGGAGTTTTACCGGGGAGCTGTTTTTT; CDR3 protein: CASSLSTLGQGSFTGELFF
V gene: TRBV30; D gene: .; J gene: TRBJ2-7; CDR3 length: 14; clone size: .; CDR3 DNA: TGTGCCTGGAGTGGGAGCTTCGACGGCTACGAGCAGTACTTC; CDR3 protein: CAWSGSFDGYEQYF
V gene: TRBV9; D gene: .; J gene: TRBJ1-3; CDR3 length: 15; clone size: .; CDR3 DNA: TGTGCCAGCAGCCCCGGACATATCCTTGGAAACACCATATATTTT; CDR3 protein: CASSPGHILGNTIYF
V gene: TRBV6-6; D gene: TRBD1; J gene: TRBJ2-7; CDR3 length: 16; clone size: .; CDR3 DNA: TGTGCCAGCAGTTTACGGCGAGGGACAGACTCCTACGAGCAGTACTTC; CDR3 protein: CASSLRRGTDSYEQYF
V gene: TRBV10-2; D gene: TRBD1; J gene: TRBJ1-2; CDR3 length: 16; clone size: .; CDR3 DNA: TGCGCCAGCAGGAAGGTGGGGACAGAGCTTAACTATGGCTACACCTTC; CDR3 protein: CASRKVGTELNYGYTF
V gene: TRBV28; D gene: TRBD1; J gene: TRBJ1-1; CDR3 length: 13; clone size: .; CDR3 DNA: TGTGCCAGCAGACCGGACAGGGAGGGTGAAGCTTTCTTT; CDR3 protein: CASRPDREGEAFF
V gene: TRBV7-7; D gene: .; J gene: TRBJ2-1; CDR3 length: 12; clone size: .; CDR3 DNA: TGTGCTAGCAGCTTAGAAGGCGGGGAGCAGTTCTTC; CDR3 protein: CASSLEGGEQFF
V gene: TRBV6-6; D gene: .; J gene: TRBJ1-4; CDR3 length: 13; clone size: .; CDR3 DNA: TGTGCCGGCCGGGACTCGGCTAATGAAAAACTGTTTTTT; CDR3 protein: CAGRDSANEKLFF
V gene: TRBV6-1; D gene: .; J gene: TRBJ2-7; CDR3 length: 12; clone size: .; CDR3 DNA: TGTGCCAGCACCTCGAGGGTAACCGAGCAGTACTTC; CDR3 protein: CASTSRVTEQYF
V gene: TRBV5-6; D gene: TRBD1; J gene: TRBJ2-1; CDR3 length: 12; clone size: .; CDR3 DNA: TGTGCCAGCGCGACTTACAGGGGACAGCAGTTCTTC; CDR3 protein: CASATYRGQQFF
V gene: TRBV4-2; D gene: .; J gene: TRBJ1-5; CDR3 length: 15; clone size: .; CDR3 DNA: TGTGCCAGCAGCCAAGAAAGGACACCGAATCAGCCCCAGCATTTT; CDR3 protein: CASSQERTPNQPQHF
V gene: TRBV29-1; D gene: .; J gene: TRBJ2-3; CDR3 length: 13; clone size: .; CDR3 DNA: TGCAGCGTAGGACTGAGGGTCCCAGATACGCAGTATTTT; CDR3 protein: CSVGLRVPDTQYF
V gene: TRBV5-8; D gene: TRBD1; J gene: TRBJ1-2; CDR3 length: 14; clone size: .; CDR3 DNA: TGTGCCAGCAGCAGGGGACAGGGAAAAGGAGGCTACACCTTC; CDR3 protein: CASSRGQGKGGYTF
V gene: TRBV27; D gene: TRBD1; J gene: TRBJ2-6; CDR3 length: 17; clone size: .; CDR3 DNA: TGTGCCAGCAGTTCCCCACAGGGGATCTCTGGGGCCAACGTCCTGACTTTC; CDR3 protein: CASSSPQGISGANVLTF
V gene: TRBV5-6; D gene: .; J gene: TRBJ2-1; CDR3 length: 16; clone size: few; CDR3 DNA: TGTGCCAGCAGCTTCAGACTCGGCGGGACTCAGAATGAGCAGTTCTTC; CDR3 protein: CASSFRLGGTQNEQFF
V gene: TRBV7-3; D gene: .; J gene: TRBJ2-2; CDR3 length: 18; clone size: .; CDR3 DNA: TGTGCCAGCAGCTTAACGGATCGGGGAAGTAGGTCCACCGGGGAGCTGTTTTTT; CDR3 protein: CASSLTDRGSRSTGELFF
V gene: TRBV5-6; D gene: .; J gene: TRBJ2-3; CDR3 length: 12; clone size: .; CDR3 DNA: TGTGCCAGCAGTCAGGGACTGGGTACGCAGTATTTT; CDR3 protein: CASSQGLGTQYF
V gene: TRBV5-5; D gene: TRBD1; J gene: TRBJ2-7; CDR3 length: 13; clone size: many; CDR3 DNA: TGTGCCAGCAGCGTGGACAGGGCCGTGAGGCAGTACTTC; CDR3 protein: CASSVDRAVRQYF
V gene: TRBV28; D gene: .; J gene: TRBJ2-1; CDR3 length: 15; clone size: few; CDR3 DNA: TGTGCCAGCAGTTACCACGGGAGCTCCTACAATGAGCAGTTCTTC; CDR3 protein: CASSYHGSSYNEQFF
V gene: TRBV19; D gene: TRBD1; J gene: TRBJ2-3; CDR3 length: 18; clone size: few; CDR3 DNA: TGTGCCAGTAGTATAGACACCGGTTTACAGGGGACGAAAGATACGCAGTATTTT; CDR3 protein: CASSIDTGLQGTKDTQYF
V gene: TRBV27; D gene: .; J gene: TRBJ2-4; CDR3 length: 16; clone size: .; CDR3 DNA: TGTGCCAGCAGTTCGCCCAGGACTGGCGGCCAAAACATTCAGTACTTC; CDR3 protein: CASSSPRTGGQNIQYF
V gene: TRBV6-6; D gene: TRBD1; J gene: TRBJ1-1; CDR3 length: 12; clone size: few; CDR3 DNA: TGTGCCAGCAGCGACAGGGGCCGTGAAGCTTTCTTT; CDR3 protein: CASSDRGREAFF
V gene: TRBV6-4; D gene: TRBD2; J gene: TRBJ2-2; CDR3 length: 16; clone size: many; CDR3 DNA: TGTGCCAGCAGTGACGGAGCGGGAGGGGACACCGGGGAGCTGTTTTTT; CDR3 protein: CASSDGAGGDTGELFF
V gene: TRBV5-3; D gene: .; J gene: TRBJ1-5; CDR3 length: 14; clone size: .; CDR3 DNA: TGTGCCAGAAGCTTGGAAAGTCGGAATCAGCCCCAGCATTTT; CDR3 protein: CARSLESRNQPQHF
V gene: TRBV18; D gene: .; J gene: TRBJ2-3; CDR3 length: 13; clone size: .; CDR3 DNA: TGTGCCAGCTCACCGGGTAGCAATCCTACGCAGTATTTT; CDR3 protein: CASSPGSNPTQYF
V gene: TRBV7-2; D gene: TRBD2; J gene: TRBJ2-1; CDR3 length: 15; clone size: .; CDR3 DNA: TGTGCCAGCGGACCCTTTGGGGGGGGATACAATGAGCAGTTCTTC; CDR3 protein: CASGPFGGGYNEQFF
V gene: TRBV28; D gene: TRBD1; J gene: TRBJ2-3; CDR3 length: 14; clone size: few; CDR3 DNA: TGTGCCAGCAGTGGGACAGGGAGCACAGATACGCAGTATTTT; CDR3 protein: CASSGTGSTDTQYF
V gene: TRBV7-2; D gene: .; J gene: TRBJ2-2; CDR3 length: 15; clone size: .; CDR3 DNA: TGTGCCAGCAGCCCCGTCCAAACCCTGAGTGGGGAGCTGTTTTTT; CDR3 protein: CASSPVQTLSGELFF
V gene: TRBV28; D gene: .; J gene: TRBJ1-1; CDR3 length: 14; clone size: .; CDR3 DNA: TGTGCCAGCAGTTTTAGTCTCCTCCGACAGCGAGCTTTCTTT; CDR3 protein: CASSFSLLRQRAFF
V gene: TRBV7-2; D gene: .; J gene: TRBJ2-2; CDR3 length: 13; clone size: .; CDR3 DNA: TGTGCCAGCAGCCCCGGGTTAGCGGGGGAGCTGTTTTTT; CDR3 protein: CASSPGLAGELFF
V gene: TRBV2; D gene: .; J gene: TRBJ1-3; CDR3 length: 15; clone size: .; CDR3 DNA: TGTGCCAGCAGTGAGGAAGGGGTCTCTGGAAACACCATATATTTT; CDR3 protein: CASSEEGVSGNTIYF
V gene: TRBV19; D gene: TRBD2; J gene: TRBJ2-4; CDR3 length: 17; clone size: .; CDR3 DNA: TGTGCCAGTAGTATAGAGAGCGGGAGGGCCCGGGGAAACATTCAGTACTTC; CDR3 protein: CASSIESGRARGNIQYF
V gene: TRBV11-3; D gene: .; J gene: TRBJ1-1; CDR3 length: 13; clone size: .; CDR3 DNA: TGTGCCAGCAGCTTAATGGCAGGCACTGAAGCTTTCTTT; CDR3 protein: CASSLMAGTEAFF
V gene: TRBV20-1; D gene: .; J gene: TRBJ2-2; CDR3 length: 11; clone size: .; CDR3 DNA: TGCAGTGCAGGGGCCACCGGGGAGCTGTTTTTT; CDR3 protein: CSAGATGELFF
V gene: TRBV5-8; D gene: .; J gene: TRBJ1-3; CDR3 length: 15; clone size: once; CDR3 DNA: TGTGCCAGCAGCTCGCAACAGAGAACTGGAAACACCATATATTTT; CDR3 protein: CASSSQQRTGNTIYF
V gene: TRBV6-5; D gene: .; J gene: TRBJ1-4; CDR3 length: 15; clone size: .; CDR3 DNA: TGTGCCAGCAGTCCTACTATACCGATCGGGGAAAAACTGTTTTTT; CDR3 protein: CASSPTIPIGEKLFF
V gene: TRBV29-1; D gene: TRBD2; J gene: TRBJ2-1; CDR3 length: 15; clone size: .; CDR3 DNA: TGCAGCGTCCCCGGGACTAGCGGGGGAGTCGATGAGCAGTTCTTC; CDR3 protein: CSVPGTSGGVDEQFF
V gene: TRBV6-5; D gene: .; J gene: TRBJ2-3; CDR3 length: 13; clone size: few; CDR3 DNA: TGTGCCAGCAGTTACGAACTAGGGGATACGCAGTATTTT; CDR3 protein: CASSYELGDTQYF
V gene: TRBV19; D gene: .; J gene: TRBJ2-3; CDR3 length: 16; clone size: .; CDR3 DNA: TGTGCCAGTAGTATTTCCCAGGGATCTAGCACAGATACGCAGTATTTT; CDR3 protein: CASSISQGSSTDTQYF
V gene: TRBV27; D gene: TRBD1; J gene: TRBJ1-2; CDR3 length: 14; clone size: once; CDR3 DNA: TGTGCCAGCAGGAGAACAGGGGGCCACTATGGCTACACCTTC; CDR3 protein: CASRRTGGHYGYTF
V gene: TRBV10-3; D gene: TRBD1; J gene: TRBJ2-1; CDR3 length: 16; clone size: .; CDR3 DNA: TGTGCCATCACCAGATGGACAGGGGCTAGGGGAAATGAGCAGTTCTTC; CDR3 protein: CAITRWTGARGNEQFF
V gene: TRBV21-1; D gene: .; J gene: TRBJ1-1; CDR3 length: 15; clone size: .; CDR3 DNA: TGTGCCAGCAGCAAAGAAGCGAAGGGGGCTACTGAAGCTTTCTTT; CDR3 protein: CASSKEAKGATEAFF
V gene: TRBV28; D gene: TRBD2; J gene: TRBJ2-7; CDR3 length: 16; clone size: .; CDR3 DNA: TGTGCCAGCAGTTTCGAAGGGCTAGCGGGGTTGTACGAGCAGTACTTC; CDR3 protein: CASSFEGLAGLYEQYF
V gene: TRBV20-1; D gene: .; J gene: TRBJ1-1; CDR3 length: 10; clone size: .; CDR3 DNA: TGCAGTGCCAAGAACACTGAAGCTTTCTTT; CDR3 protein: CSAKNTEAFF
V gene: TRBV27; D gene: .; J gene: TRBJ1-2; CDR3 length: 13; clone size: few; CDR3 DNA: TGTGCCAGCAGTTTAAAGGGGAACTATGGCTACACCTTC; CDR3 protein: CASSLKGNYGYTF